This is a list of T cell receptor beta chains from one sample in a study of cytomegalovirus exposure and HLA in healthy donors. The table came from immunoSEQ multiplex PCR; TCRdb's copy has only in-frame clones and leaves some out. The data hold 95,000 to 110,000 clones, with around 73% observed a single time. Sequenced sample: PBMCs. These receptors were obtained from a middle-aged woman in good health and CMV-seronegative. Both conserved end residues are part of each CDR3. The order of the fields is J gene, V gene, D gene, CDR3 length, clone size, CDR3 protein, CDR3 DNA. D genes are given only for firm matches. Where a row states a size, it is once, few, many or the class of an expanded clone; other rows omit it.

>TRBJ1-3|TRBV5-8|-|20|once
CASSLGPGQSWGISGNIIYF
TGTGCCAGCAGCTTGGGTCCGGGACAATCCTGGGGCATCTCTGGAAACATCATATATTTT
>TRBJ2-5|TRBV9|-|15|-
CASSGDGRVQETQYF
TGTGCCAGCAGCGGAGACGGGAGAGTCCAAGAGACCCAGTACTTC
>TRBJ2-1|TRBV7-9|-|15|-
CASTLSSSPNHEQFF
TGTGCCAGCACCCTTTCTTCCTCTCCTAACCATGAGCAGTTCTTC
>TRBJ1-1|TRBV11-3|-|13|-
CASSGEEDTEAFF
TGTGCCAGCAGCGGTGAGGAGGACACTGAAGCTTTCTTT
>TRBJ2-2|TRBV5-8|TRBD2|18|-
CASSLARLAGKNTGELFF
TGTGCCAGCAGCTTGGCACGACTAGCGGGAAAGAACACCGGGGAGCTGTTTTTT
>TRBJ2-1|TRBV28|TRBD2|15|once
CASSSYRGAYNEQFF
TGTGCCAGCAGTTCCTACCGGGGGGCCTACAATGAGCAGTTCTTC
>TRBJ1-1|TRBV19|-|13|-
CASSPGAVTEAFF
TGTGCCAGTAGCCCCGGAGCTGTCACTGAAGCTTTCTTT
>TRBJ2-3|TRBV4-3|TRBD2|16|-
CASSQVLAGGPDTQYF
TGCGCCAGCAGCCAAGTACTAGCGGGAGGGCCAGATACGCAGTATTTT
>TRBJ2-7|TRBV7-2|TRBD2|15|-
CASSLSGTNLYEQYF
TGTGCCAGCAGCCTATCCGGGACTAATCTTTACGAGCAGTACTTC
>TRBJ2-7|TRBV18|TRBD2|15|few
CASSPGTSGSHEQYF
TGTGCCAGCTCCCCCGGGACTAGCGGGAGCCACGAGCAGTACTTC
>TRBJ2-5|TRBV28|-|13|-
CASSYQRQETGYF
TGTGCCAGCAGCTATCAGCGACAGGAAACCGGGTACTTC
>TRBJ2-7|TRBV7-8|-|14|-
CASSLQGLTHEQYF
TGTGCCAGCAGCTTACAGGGACTCACCCACGAGCAGTACTTC
>TRBJ1-1|TRBV6-5|-|14|few
CASSSRQWNTEAFF
TGTGCCAGCAGTTCCCGACAGTGGAACACTGAAGCTTTCTTT
>TRBJ2-7|TRBV28|-|13|few
CASSLYGDYEQYF
TGTGCCAGCAGTTTATACGGAGACTACGAGCAGTACTTC
>TRBJ2-3|TRBV5-6|TRBD2|16|-
CASSLALLAGTDTQYF
TGTGCCAGCAGCTTGGCCCTACTAGCGGGGACAGATACGCAGTATTTT
>TRBJ2-3|TRBV29-1|TRBD2|15|-
CSVDGGSGGTDTQYF
TGCAGCGTTGATGGCGGGAGTGGGGGCACAGATACGCAGTATTTT
>TRBJ2-7|TRBV7-2|TRBD1|14|-
CASSNGQGAREQYF
TGTGCCAGCAGCAACGGACAGGGGGCCAGGGAGCAGTACTTC